The 32 T cell receptor beta chains below were found in one sample sequenced in a study of T cells in severe cutaneous drug reactions. Carbamazepine had induced Stevens-Johnson syndrome or toxic epidermal necrolysis in the sequenced donors. TCR subtype-specific primers in iRepertoire multiplex PCR prepared libraries for bulk and single-cell sequencing. TCRdb reanalyzed the multiplex PCR reads and collapses them to one entry per CDR3 protein, without DNA. The specimen's table records over 20,000 distinct CDR3 sequences. The sequenced sample consisted of PBMCs. The receptors originated from a human donor with toxic epidermal necrolysis, a severe cutaneous drug reaction.

This chain uses TRBV4-1 with TRBJ1-2. The CDR3 is 15 residues long. From germline, CDR1 is MGHRA and CDR2 YSYEKL. CDR3: CASSQDKYETRGYTF.

Judged by frequency, this clonotype is medium-sized (0.01 to 0.1%). The V call is TRBV6-1, the J call TRBJ1-2. The germline V gene has CDR1 MNHNS and CDR2 SASEGT. This CDR3 region has 14 residues. CDR3 sequence: CASSVGTALTLNTF.

The J gene is TRBJ1-6, the V gene TRBV12-3 or TRBV12-4; the TCRdb D gene call, TRBD1, has no DNA to confirm it. This CDR3 contains 16 residues. CDR3 residues: CASSPQGGGPNSPLHF.

This rearrangement joins TRBV18 to TRBJ1-2; the D gene TCRdb calls, TRBD1, cannot be checked with no DNA. Germline V gives CDR1 KGHSH, CDR2 LQKENI. The CDR3 loop spans 15 amino acids. Here the CDR3 reads CASSLGQGAVNGYTF.

The chain is built from TRBV7-2 and TRBJ2-5. The length of the CDR3 is 16 residues. The germline V gene encodes CDR1 SGHTA and CDR2 FQGNSA. This CDR3 is CASSLGAGSFQETQYF.

The chain uses TRBV18 and TRBJ2-1; TCRdb picks TRBD2, but there is no DNA to check that call. CDR1 KGHSH and CDR2 LQKENI come from the germline V gene. This CDR3 has 18 amino acids. The CDR3 sequence is CASSSRLAGVGMYNEQFF.

The V gene is TRBV10-3, the J gene TRBJ2-7; TCRdb's D call of TRBD1 is untestable without DNA. The germline V gene encodes CDR1 ENHRY and CDR2 SYGVKD. The CDR3 totals 13 residues. This CDR3 is CAISELQGFEQYF.

V gene TRBV28 combines with J gene TRBJ1-1. The CDR3 spans 12 residues. Germline loops: CDR1 MDHEN, CDR2 SYDVKM. CDR3 loop: CASRTLNTEAFF.

The chain links TRBV20-1 to TRBJ1-6; the D call from TCRdb, TRBD1, cannot be confirmed without DNA. The germline V gene has CDR1 DFQATT and CDR2 SNEGSKA (reference sequence). The CDR3 length is 13 residues. The CDR3 reads CSAAGTVNSPLHF.

This rearrangement joins TRBV2 to TRBJ2-1; the D call of TRBD2 rests on TCRdb alone, since no DNA is present to check it. Germline lookup yields CDR1 SNHLY and CDR2 FYNNEI. This CDR3 contains 13 residues. CDR3 sequence reads: CASIKGRNNEQFF. The full variable domain, in which reference TRBV2 and TRBJ2-1 provide the parts outside the CDR3, is EPEVTQTPSHQVTQMGQEVILRCVPISNHLYFYWYRQILGQKVEFLVSFYNNEISEKSEIFDDQFSVERPDGSNFTLKIRSTKLEDSAMYFCASIKGRNNEQFFGPGTRLTVL.

This sequence joins TRBV12-3 or TRBV12-4 and TRBJ2-7. The CDR3 totals 14 residues. The CDR3 reads CASSFIPTTSEQYF.

The rearrangement uses TRBV27 and TRBJ2-3; without DNA, the TCRdb call of TRBD2 cannot be checked. The germline V gene encodes CDR1 MNHEY and CDR2 SMNVEV (reference sequence). The CDR3 consists of 14 residues. The CDR3 is CASSSTSGTDTQYF.

V gene TRBV4-1 combines with J gene TRBJ2-7; TCRdb names TRBD1, which stays unverified in the absence of DNA. This CDR3 has 13 residues. Per germline, CDR1 MGHRA and CDR2 YSYEKL. CDR3 sequence reads: CASSQEGVYEQYF.

This chain joins TRBV19 and TRBJ1-1; the D call from TCRdb, TRBD1, cannot be confirmed without DNA. Germline CDR1 LNHDA, CDR2 SQIVND (reference sequence). The CDR3 is 11 amino acids. CDR3 loop: CAIQGVTEAFF. Full variable domain (rest looked up from reference TRBV19 and TRBJ1-1): DGGITQSPKYLFRKEGQNVTLSCEQNLNHDAMYWYRQDPGQGLRLIYYSQIVNDFQKGDIAEGYSVSREKKESFPLTVTSAQKNPTAFYLCAIQGVTEAFFGQGTRLTVV.

The CDR3 sequence is CASSLAGSAQYF. The chain links TRBV5-1 to TRBJ2-5; no DNA is available, so the TRBD2 call from TCRdb remains unchecked. From germline, CDR1 is SGHRS and CDR2 YFSETQ. CDR3 size: 12 residues.

This clonotype shows up as medium-sized (0.01 to 0.1%) by frequency. This sequence joins TRBV9 and TRBJ1-5; TCRdb lists TRBD1, though no DNA is available to test this call. This CDR3 region has 15 residues. Per the germline V gene, CDR1 is SGDLS and CDR2 is YYNGEE. The CDR3 region is CASSPSGSGDQPQHF.

The CDR3 sequence: CASSYGNNYGYTF. The chain combines TRBV6-2 or TRBV6-3 with TRBJ1-2. CDR3 length: 13 residues. Germline CDR1 and CDR2: MNHEY and SVGEGT.

The chain links TRBV28 to TRBJ2-1; as DNA is missing, the TRBD2 call by TCRdb cannot be tested. Germline assignment: CDR1 MDHEN and CDR2 SYDVKM. CDR3 size: 16 residues. The CDR3: CASRNPRDSRNNEQFF.

The rearrangement uses TRBV5-1 and TRBJ2-7. CDR3 length: 12 amino acids. Germline V CDR1 and CDR2: SGHRS, YFSETQ. CDR3 sequence: CASSWNSHEQYF.

The chain links TRBV12-3 or TRBV12-4 to TRBJ1-1. The CDR3 covers 15 residues. The chain's CDR3 is CASSLAPLGRTEAFF.

The rearrangement uses TRBV11-1 and TRBJ2-1; there is no DNA to check the TCRdb D call of TRBD2. CDR1 and CDR2 from the germline V gene are SGHAT and FQDESV (reference sequence). The CDR3 contains 19 residues. CDR3 region: CASSLGWGTSGSSYNEQFF. Filled out from reference TRBV11-1 and TRBJ2-1, the complete variable domain reads EAEVAQSPRYKITEKSQAVAFWCDPISGHATLYWYRQILGQGPELLVQFQDESVVDDSQLPKDRFSAERLKGVDSTLKIQPAELGDSAMYLCASSLGWGTSGSSYNEQFFGPGTRLTVL.

V is TRBV29-1 and J is TRBJ2-5. This CDR3 comprises 11 residues. Germline V gene sequence: CDR1 SQVTM, CDR2 ANQGSEA. The CDR3 protein is CSVSWQETQYF.

V and J are TRBV20-1 and TRBJ1-4; TCRdb calls TRBD1, which cannot be checked without DNA. The germline V gene encodes CDR1 DFQATT and CDR2 SNEGSKA (reference sequence). The CDR3 runs 15 residues. CDR3 region: CSASAREGGNEKLFF.

The V and J genes are TRBV5-1 and TRBJ2-7; checking the TCRdb D call of TRBD2 is not possible without DNA. This CDR3 comprises 16 residues. CDR1 and CDR2 (germline): SGHRS, YFSETQ. The CDR3 reads CASSSNAGTSGWEQYF.

The chain is built from TRBV29-1 and TRBJ2-3. The germline gives CDR1 SQVTM, CDR2 ANQGSEA. The CDR3 is made up of 12 amino acids. This CDR3 reads CSVGGVADTQYF.

The rearrangement links TRBV20-1 to TRBJ2-3. Germline CDR1 and CDR2: DFQATT and SNEGSKA (reference sequence). This CDR3 comprises 16 residues. CDR3 loop: CSASYFPAASTDTQYF.

This chain links TRBV7-3 with TRBJ2-4; checking the TCRdb D call of TRBD1 is not possible without DNA. This CDR3 is built from 17 residues. Looked up from germline, CDR1 is SGHTA and CDR2 is FQGTGA. The CDR3 loop reads CASSPGLGAGAKNIQYF.

This chain connects TRBV20-1 to TRBJ1-5; the TCRdb D gene call, TRBD1, has no DNA to confirm it. The CDR3 consists of 12 residues. In germline, CDR1 is DFQATT, CDR2 SNEGSKA (reference sequence). Here the CDR3 reads CSAPDETGGGHF.

The V call is TRBV19, the J call TRBJ1-5. The CDR3 length is 14 residues. Germline assignment: CDR1 LNHDA and CDR2 SQIVND (reference sequence). CDR3 amino acids: CASSIDGSNQPQHF. The full variable domain, with the rest looked up from reference TRBV19 and TRBJ1-5, is DGGITQSPKYLFRKEGQNVTLSCEQNLNHDAMYWYRQDPGQGLRLIYYSQIVNDFQKGDIAEGYSVSREKKESFPLTVTSAQKNPTAFYLCASSIDGSNQPQHFGDGTRLSIL.

The chain uses TRBV19 and TRBJ2-7; TCRdb proposes TRBD2, but this gene call is untestable without DNA. This CDR3 spans 17 amino acids. Germline CDR1 reads LNHDA; CDR2 reads SQIVND (reference sequence). The CDR3 loop reads CASSSSDGRTPGLKQYF.

This clonotype is medium-sized by frequency. CDR3 in amino acids: CATTLGSSYNEQFF. This rearrangement joins TRBV6-5 to TRBJ2-1. This CDR3 contains 14 residues. The germline V gene encodes CDR1 MNHEY and CDR2 SVGAGI.

The chain couples TRBV19 to TRBJ2-2; lacking DNA, the TRBD2 call made by TCRdb goes unchecked. CDR3 length: 17 residues. CDR1 is LNHDA, CDR2 SQIVND, per germline (reference sequence). CDR3: CASSKSGRGLNTGELFF.